This T cell receptor (beta chain) was captured in a study of blood T cell repertoires in COVID-19. Study in general: From T cells, B-cell-depleted T cells, or PBMCs came the material, which was cDNA or gDNA.

Clones were read by immunoSEQ multiplex PCR, and TCRdb kept only the in-frame ones, dropping some. The table lists over 200,000 clones, around 83% of them singletons. Trimming cost V 0 bases and J 5 bases, with 10 bases left between them. Germline-derived CDR1 and CDR2 are SGHRS and YFSETQ. There are 14 residues in the CDR3. This chain connects TRBV5-1 to TRBJ2-3, with D uncertain. This clonotype originated in a woman between 45 and 60 years old with acute or convalescent COVID-19. The source material was peripheral blood. DNA for the CDR3: TGCGCCAGCAGCTTGGGGCTGGGCAGAGATACGCAGTATTTT. Its protein is CASSLGLGRDTQYF.